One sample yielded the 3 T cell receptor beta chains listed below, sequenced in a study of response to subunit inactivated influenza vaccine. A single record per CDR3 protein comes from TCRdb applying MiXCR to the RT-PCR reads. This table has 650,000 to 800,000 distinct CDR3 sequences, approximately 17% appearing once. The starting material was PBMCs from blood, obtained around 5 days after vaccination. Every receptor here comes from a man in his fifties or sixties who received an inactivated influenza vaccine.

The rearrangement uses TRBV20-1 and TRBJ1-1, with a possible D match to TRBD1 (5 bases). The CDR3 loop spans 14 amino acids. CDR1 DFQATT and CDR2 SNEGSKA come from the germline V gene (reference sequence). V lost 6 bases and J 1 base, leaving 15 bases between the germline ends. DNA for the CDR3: TGCAGTGCGCGCCCCGGACACAAGAACACTGAAGCTTTCTTT. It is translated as CSARPGHKNTEAFF.

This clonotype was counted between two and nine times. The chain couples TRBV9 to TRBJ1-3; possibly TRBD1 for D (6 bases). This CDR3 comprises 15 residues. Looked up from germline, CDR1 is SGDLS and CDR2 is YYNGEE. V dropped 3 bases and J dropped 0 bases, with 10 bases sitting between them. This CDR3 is CASSGGRLSGNTIYF. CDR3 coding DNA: TGTGCCAGCAGCGGGGGGCGGCTCTCTGGAAACACCATATATTTT. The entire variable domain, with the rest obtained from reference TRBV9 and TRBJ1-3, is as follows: DSGVTQTPKHLITATGQRVTLRCSPRSGDLSVYWYQQSLDQGLQFLIQYYNGEERAKGNILERFSAQQFPDLHSELNLSSLELGDSALYFCASSGGRLSGNTIYFGEGSWLTVV.

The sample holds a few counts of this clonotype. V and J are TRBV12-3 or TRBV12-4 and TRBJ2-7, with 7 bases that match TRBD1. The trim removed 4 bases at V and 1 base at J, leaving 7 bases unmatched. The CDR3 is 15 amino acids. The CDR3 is CASSSNRGWSYEQYF. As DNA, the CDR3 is TGTGCCAGCAGTTCCAACAGGGGTTGGTCCTACGAGCAGTACTTC.